The 20 T cell receptor beta chains reported below all come from one sample, sequenced in a study of cytomegalovirus exposure and HLA in healthy donors. The study ran its PCR with 60 Vbeta and 13 Jbeta primers. The data were produced by immunoSEQ multiplex PCR, yet TCRdb's version contains in-frame clones alone and is incomplete. In the table there are approximately 100,000 clones, approximately 80% of which are singletons. The sequenced sample was PBMCs. These receptors were obtained from a man aged 50-60 years in good health and CMV-seronegative.

The V and J genes are TRBV25-1 and TRBJ2-5; a weak D match, TRBD2 (7 bases). This CDR3 spans 15 amino acids. Germline V gene data show CDR1 as MGHDK and CDR2 as SYGVNS. Deletions cut 4 bases from V and 5 bases from J, with 17 bases between. CDR3 DNA: TGTGCCAGCAGTGCCCGAGGGCGGGGGCTGGAGACCCAGTACTTC. Its protein product is CASSARGRGLETQYF.

The chain recombines TRBV29-1 with TRBJ1-2; 9 nucleotides line up with TRBD1. In germline, CDR1 is SQVTM, CDR2 ANQGSEA. V lost 7 bases to trimming and J lost 4 bases; unmatched junction nucleotides: 4. The CDR3 length is 12 residues. CDR3 DNA sequence: TGCAGCGCCGGACAGGGGTCCTATGGCTACACCTTC. Amino acid sequence: CSAGQGSYGYTF. Filled out from reference TRBV29-1 and TRBJ1-2, the complete variable domain reads SAVISQKPSRDICQRGTSLTIQCQVDSQVTMMFWYRQQPGQSLTLIATANQGSEATYESGFVIDKFPISRPNLTFSTLTVSNMSPEDSSIYLCSAGQGSYGYTFGSGTRLTVV.

CDR3 sequence: CASSPRGGLNTEAFF. The CDR3 nucleotides read TGTGCCAGTAGTCCCCGGGGGGGTTTGAACACTGAAGCTTTCTTT. The V call is TRBV19, the J call TRBJ1-1; TRBD1 might be the D (5 bases). The CDR3 consists of 15 residues. Per germline, CDR1 LNHDA and CDR2 SQIVND (reference sequence). The germline V and J ends were trimmed by 5 bases and 0 bases, with 13 bases remaining between them.

This chain links TRBV19 with TRBJ2-1; D may be TRBD2 (6 bases). This CDR3 has 15 amino acids. Germline V gene lookup returns CDR1 LNHDA and CDR2 SQIVND (reference sequence). The V end lost 3 bases, the J end lost 3 bases, and 12 bases lay between the germline ends. CDR3 protein: CASSIAAGRYNEQFF. CDR3 DNA: TGTGCCAGTAGTATTGCGGCGGGACGCTACAATGAGCAGTTCTTC.

The chain is built from TRBV5-4 and TRBJ2-2; 7 bases are shared with TRBD1. This CDR3 contains 16 residues. V dropped 2 bases and J dropped 4; count of bases not matched to a gene: 8. The germline CDR1 and CDR2 sequences are SGHNT and YYREEE (reference sequence). CDR3 residues: CASSLQGYGVTGELFF. CDR3 nucleotides: TGTGCCAGCAGCTTACAGGGGTATGGTGTCACCGGGGAGCTGTTTTTT. Together with reference TRBV5-4 and TRBJ2-2, the CDR3 gives the full variable domain: ETGVTQSPTHLIKTRGQQVTLRCSSQSGHNTVSWYQQALGQGPQFIFQYYREEENGRGNFPPRFSGLQFPNYSSELNVNALELDDSALYLCASSLQGYGVTGELFFGEGSRLTVL.

This chain uses TRBV5-1 with TRBJ2-7, with 8 positions matching TRBD2. Germline V CDR1 and CDR2: SGHRS, YFSETQ. This CDR3 has 14 residues. J gave up 7 bases and V 5 bases, and 11 bases lay outside the gene matches. The CDR3 here is CASRRSGGFGEQYF. CDR3 nucleotides: TGCGCCAGCAGGAGAAGCGGGGGTTTTGGAGAGCAGTACTTC.

CDR3 nucleotide sequence: TGTGCCAGCAGCTTAGCCCCCCTACTTACCTCCTACAATGAGCAGTTCTTC. As protein: CASSLAPLLTSYNEQFF. This sequence joins TRBV7-9 and TRBJ2-1; unclear D gene. This CDR3 is built from 17 residues. CDR1 is SEHNR, CDR2 FQNEAQ, per germline (reference sequence). V was shortened by 0 bases and J by 0 bases, with 12 bases between the two germline ends.

This chain links TRBV5-1 with TRBJ2-5; maybe TRBD2 (6 bases). V gave up 2 bases and J gave up 1 base, with 9 bases separating them. The CDR3 is 14 residues long. Germline CDR1 reads SGHRS; CDR2 reads YFSETQ. CDR3 residues: CASSLGGFQETQYF. As DNA, the CDR3 is TGCGCCAGCAGCTTAGGAGGGTTCCAAGAGACCCAGTACTTC. Supplemented by reference TRBV5-1 and TRBJ2-5, the full variable domain reads KAGVTQTPRYLIKTRGQQVTLSCSPISGHRSVSWYQQTPGQGLQFLFEYFSETQRNKGNFPGRFSGRQFSNSRSEMNVSTLELGDSALYLCASSLGGFQETQYFGPGTRLLVL.

The chain couples TRBV5-1 to TRBJ1-5, with D tentatively TRBD1 (5 bases). Trimming removed 0 bases at V and 7 bases at J, with 11 bases between. The CDR3 is made up of 14 amino acids. CDR1 and CDR2 from the germline V gene are SGHRS and YFSETQ. CDR3: CASSLAAGRQPQHF. The CDR3 region has the DNA TGCGCCAGCAGCTTGGCCGCGGGGCGGCAGCCCCAGCATTTT.

The chain carries TRBV7-3 and TRBJ2-7; D perhaps matches TRBD2 (5 bases). V lost 2 bases to trimming and J lost 7 bases, with 12 bases between them. CDR3 length: 13 residues. Germline CDR1 reads SGHTA; CDR2 reads FQGTGA. CDR3 DNA sequence: TGTGCCAGCAGCTTAGACGCTGGACTGGAGCAGTACTTC. Translated: CASSLDAGLEQYF.

The CDR3 loop reads CASSIRSGQIPGYTF. The DNA of the CDR3 is TGTGCCAGCAGCATACGGAGCGGTCAGATACCCGGCTACACCTTC. This chain joins TRBV5-4 and TRBJ1-2; D is unresolved. The V end was cut by 4 bases, the J end by 8 bases, with 21 bases between. CDR3 length equals 15 residues. Germline CDR1 is SGHNT and CDR2 is YYREEE (reference sequence).

J is TRBJ1-1 and V is TRBV6-6; D might be TRBD1 (5 bases). CDR1 is MNHNY and CDR2 is SVGAGI in the germline V gene (reference sequence). The CDR3 extends over 13 amino acids. The germline V and J ends were trimmed by 6 bases and 1 base, with 9 bases remaining between them. CDR3 protein: CASRSDRNTEAFF. CDR3 nucleotide sequence: TGTGCCAGCAGATCCGACAGGAACACTGAAGCTTTCTTT.

This clone showed up just once. The J gene is TRBJ2-7, the V gene TRBV5-1; D unresolved. Germline V gene lookup returns CDR1 SGHRS and CDR2 YFSETQ. V was trimmed by 0 bases and J by 3 bases, leaving 10 bases between them. The CDR3 sequence is 14 residues long. The CDR3 here is CASSLDQVGYEQYF. The CDR3 nucleotides are TGCGCCAGCAGCTTGGATCAGGTGGGCTACGAGCAGTACTTC.

This clone was seen only a few times. The CDR3 loop is CASRLSQPQHF. The CDR3 bases are TGTGCCAGCCGACTTTCCCAGCCCCAGCATTTT. The V gene is TRBV2, the J gene TRBJ1-5, with unresolved D. The germline V gene encodes CDR1 SNHLY and CDR2 FYNNEI. Trimming took off 8 bases at V and 7 bases at J, with 9 bases between the two ends. The CDR3 contains 11 residues.

The V and J genes are TRBV5-6 and TRBJ2-7; D not certain. The V and J ends lost 0 bases and 7 bases respectively, with 5 bases between them. The CDR3 extends over 11 amino acids. The germline V gene has CDR1 SGHDT and CDR2 YYEEEE. The DNA of the CDR3 is TGTGCCAGCAGCTTGGCCGTGGAGCAGTACTTC. The encoded protein is CASSLAVEQYF.

V and J are TRBV6-6 and TRBJ1-5, with 8 bases aligning to TRBD1. V lost 4 bases and J lost 3; bases outside the gene matches: 8. This CDR3 has 16 residues. CDR1 is MNHNY and CDR2 is SVGAGI in the germline V gene (reference sequence). The CDR3 region has the DNA TGTGCCAGCAGTTTTCTAGGACAGGGCTACAATCAGCCCCAGCATTTT. This translates into CASSFLGQGYNQPQHF.

The chain has TRBV4-1 and TRBJ2-3, with no clear D. The ends were cut back, 1 base at V and 4 bases at J, with 12 bases in the middle. The CDR3 spans 15 residues. From germline, CDR1 is MGHRA and CDR2 YSYEKL. CDR3 coding DNA: TGCGCCAGCAGCCAAGCGAGTTTAGTGCCAGATACGCAGTATTTT. Protein: CASSQASLVPDTQYF.

The CDR3 DNA reads as TGTGCCAAACGACTAGCGAACACCGGGGAGCTGTTTTTT. Translated, it gives CAKRLANTGELFF. The J gene is TRBJ2-2, the V gene TRBV2; tentative D call: TRBD2 (6 bases). This CDR3 is 13 amino acids long. Trimming pared 10 bases from V and 0 bases from J, leaving 9 bases between. From germline, CDR1 is SNHLY and CDR2 FYNNEI.

In nucleotides, the CDR3 is TGTGCCAGCAGCGGGGGGGAAGGGACGTCAGAGCCCCAGCATTTT. This sequence encodes CASSGGEGTSEPQHF. The chain carries TRBV7-9 and TRBJ1-5; a possible D gene is TRBD1 (5 bases). The CDR3 has 15 amino acids. Germline values: CDR1 SEHNR, CDR2 FQNEAQ (reference sequence). The ends were cut back, 5 bases at V and 8 bases at J, with 19 bases in the middle.

V is TRBV10-3 and J is TRBJ1-6; D gene ambiguous. Trimming stripped 0 bases from V and 8 bases from J, with 5 bases between. The CDR3 contains 13 residues. CDR1 is ENHRY and CDR2 is SYGVKD in the germline V gene. The CDR3 spells CAISESQDSPLHF. Here the CDR3 DNA reads TGTGCCATCAGTGAGTCGCAGGATTCACCCCTCCACTTT.